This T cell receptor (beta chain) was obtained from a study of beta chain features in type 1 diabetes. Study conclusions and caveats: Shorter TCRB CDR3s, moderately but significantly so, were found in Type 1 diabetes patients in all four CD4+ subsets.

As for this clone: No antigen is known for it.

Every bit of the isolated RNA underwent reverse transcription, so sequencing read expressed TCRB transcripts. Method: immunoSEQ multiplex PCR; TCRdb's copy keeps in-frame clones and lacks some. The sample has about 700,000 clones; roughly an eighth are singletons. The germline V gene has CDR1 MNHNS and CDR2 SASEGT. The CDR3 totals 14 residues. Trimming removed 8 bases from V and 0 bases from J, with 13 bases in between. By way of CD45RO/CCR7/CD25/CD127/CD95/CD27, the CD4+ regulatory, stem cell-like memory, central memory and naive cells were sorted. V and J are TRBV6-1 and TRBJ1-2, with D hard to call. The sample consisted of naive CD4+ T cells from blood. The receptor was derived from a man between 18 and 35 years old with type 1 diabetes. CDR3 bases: TGTGCCAGCTGGGTGGCAGCGACTAACTATGGCTACACCTTC. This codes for CASWVAATNYGYTF.